This entry concerns a single T cell receptor (beta chain). The CDR3 consists of 16 residues. The germline V gene encodes CDR1 MNHEY and CDR2 SVGAGI. Unmatched junction bases numbered 6, after V lost 4 bases and J lost 1 base. This sample was taken from a study of technical replicates of blood from a handful of donors. Profiling relied on immunoSEQ multiplex PCR, and the TCRdb table lists in-frame clones only, not all of them. The profile shows fewer than 90,000 clones, around 89% of them singletons. The chain joins TRBV6-5 to TRBJ1-1; TRBD1 agrees at 10 bases. The sample taken for sequencing was T cells isolated from PBMCs. The receptor comes from a human donor in good health. CDR3 coding DNA: TGTGCCAGCAGTTGGGGGACAGGGGAAAGGAACACTGAAGCTTTCTTT. Its translation: CASSWGTGERNTEAFF.